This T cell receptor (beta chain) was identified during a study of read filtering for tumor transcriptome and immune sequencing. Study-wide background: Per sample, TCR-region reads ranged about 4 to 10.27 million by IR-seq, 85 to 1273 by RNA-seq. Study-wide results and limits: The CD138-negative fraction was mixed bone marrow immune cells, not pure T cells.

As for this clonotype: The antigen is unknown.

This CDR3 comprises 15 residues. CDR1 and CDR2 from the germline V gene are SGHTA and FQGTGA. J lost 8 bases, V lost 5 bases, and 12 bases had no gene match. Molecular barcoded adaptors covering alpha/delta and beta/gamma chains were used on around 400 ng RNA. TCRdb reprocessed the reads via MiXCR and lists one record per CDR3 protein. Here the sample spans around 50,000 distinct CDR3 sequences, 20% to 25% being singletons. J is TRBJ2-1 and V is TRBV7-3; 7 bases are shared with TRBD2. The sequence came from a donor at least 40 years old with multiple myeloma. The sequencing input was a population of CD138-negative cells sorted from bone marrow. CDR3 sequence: CASSLIGTTVDEQFF. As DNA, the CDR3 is TGTGCCAGCAGCCTAATTGGGACTACAGTCGATGAGCAGTTCTTC.